These 20 T cell receptor beta chains were sequenced from one sample in a study of blood T cell repertoires in COVID-19. The repertoire was sequenced with immunoSEQ multiplex PCR; TCRdb's copy has only in-frame clones and lacks some. The data hold 250,000 to 300,000 clones, with more than 75% observed a single time. Sequenced input: peripheral blood. These receptors were taken from a woman in her sixties with COVID-19, enrolled during active disease.

The chain combines TRBV7-9 with TRBJ1-1, with 9 bases that match TRBD1. The germline V gene encodes CDR1 SEHNR and CDR2 FQNEAQ (reference sequence). The CDR3 loop spans 15 amino acids. The ends lost 5 bases at V and 4 bases at J; junction bases unmatched: 8. The CDR3 is CASSPETGGPTEAFF. The CDR3 nucleotides read TGTGCCAGCAGCCCCGAAACAGGGGGCCCCACTGAAGCTTTCTTT.

The rearrangement links TRBV30 to TRBJ2-7; unclear D gene. CDR1 is GTSNPN, CDR2 SVGIG, per germline (reference sequence). The CDR3 sequence is 13 residues long. The V gene lost 0 bases and the J gene lost 2 bases, with 8 bases spanning the gap. The CDR3 sequence is CAWSVRLAYEQYF. The CDR3 coding sequence is TGTGCCTGGAGTGTACGTCTAGCCTACGAGCAGTACTTC.

The chain recombines TRBV11-2 with TRBJ1-1; possible D gene TRBD1, 5 bases. The CDR3 is made up of 14 amino acids. Germline V gene data show CDR1 as SGHAT and CDR2 as FQNNGV. V lost 2 bases and J lost 4, with 11 bases in between. CDR3 loop: CASSLSRGGTEAFF. CDR3 nucleotides: TGTGCCAGCAGCTTATCGCGGGGGGGCACTGAAGCTTTCTTT. Full variable domain (outside the CDR3, taken from reference TRBV11-2 and TRBJ1-1): EAGVAQSPRYKIIEKRQSVAFWCNPISGHATLYWYQQILGQGPKLLIQFQNNGVVDDSQLPKDRFSAERLKGVDSTLKIQPAKLEDSAVYLCASSLSRGGTEAFFGQGTRLTVV.

This chain links TRBV19 with TRBJ2-1, with D possibly being TRBD2 (6 bases). V lost 8 bases, J lost 1 base, and 18 bases lay in between. This CDR3 region has 16 residues. Per germline, CDR1 LNHDA and CDR2 SQIVND (reference sequence). The CDR3 DNA reads TGTGCCAGTTCGACCCTAGCGCTGAATTCCTACAATGAGCAGTTCTTC. It codes for CASSTLALNSYNEQFF.

This chain joins TRBV5-1 and TRBJ2-1, with TRBD1 identical over 8 bases. Per the germline V gene, CDR1 is SGHRS and CDR2 is YFSETQ. This CDR3 has 14 amino acids. After removal of 1 base from V and 3 bases from J, the junction contained 0 bases not matched to a gene. Written as DNA, the CDR3 is TGCGCCAGCAGCTTGACAGGGGGCTACAATGAGCAGTTCTTC. Amino acid sequence: CASSLTGGYNEQFF.

This sequence joins TRBV3-1 (or the pseudogene TRBV3-2) and TRBJ2-1; D unclear. This CDR3 region has 14 residues. Trimming left V 1 base short and J 6 bases short, with 10 bases between. The germline V gene encodes CDR1 LGHDT and CDR2 YNNKEL (reference sequence). This CDR3 is CASSQVSRVNEQFF. The CDR3 nucleotides are TGTGCCAGCAGCCAAGTTTCACGGGTCAATGAGCAGTTCTTC.

Here the CDR3 DNA reads TGCGCCAGCAGCTTGGGCACAGGGGCCCGGGGCTATGGCTACACCTTC. Translation: CASSLGTGARGYGYTF. The rearrangement links TRBV5-1 to TRBJ1-2; 7 nucleotides match TRBD1. The germline V gene encodes CDR1 SGHRS and CDR2 YFSETQ. The CDR3 sequence is 16 residues long. With V trimmed by 0 bases and J by 4 bases, 9 bases remained unmatched.

The gene calls are TRBV7-2 and TRBJ2-3; TRBD1 is a possible D gene (6 bases). Trimming shortened V by 5 bases and J by 2 bases, and 11 bases separated the two germline ends. CDR1 and CDR2 (germline): SGHTA, FQGNSA. The CDR3 is 14 amino acids. The CDR3 DNA reads TGTGCCAGCAGCCCCGGACAGTACACAGATACGCAGTATTTT. Its protein is CASSPGQYTDTQYF.

This clone was counted between two and nine times. The rearrangement uses TRBV4-2 and TRBJ1-6; possible D gene TRBD1, 5 bases. With 0 bases removed from V and 5 bases from J, the gap between germline ends came to 11 bases. Germline lookup yields CDR1 LGHNA and CDR2 YNFKEQ. The CDR3 length is 16 residues. The CDR3: CASSQDAGSDNSPLHF. For the CDR3, the DNA is TGTGCCAGCAGCCAAGACGCAGGGTCAGATAATTCACCCCTCCACTTT.

This sequence joins TRBV6-6 and TRBJ1-1; 7 bases match TRBD1. The V segment lost 7 bases and the J segment 4 bases; nucleotides outside the gene matches: 6. Germline lookup yields CDR1 MNHNY and CDR2 SVGAGI (reference sequence). This CDR3 comprises 13 residues. Here the CDR3 reads CASKTGVSTEAFF. DNA of the CDR3: TGTGCCAGCAAAACAGGGGTTTCCACTGAAGCTTTCTTT.

The chain employs TRBV9 and TRBJ2-1; 7 bases are shared with TRBD2. Germline V gene sequence: CDR1 SGDLS, CDR2 YYNGEE. The CDR3 extends over 15 amino acids. With 4 bases clipped from V and 6 bases from J, the junction kept 10 bases outside the gene matches. For the CDR3, the DNA is TGTGCCAGCAGCCCCGCAGGGCGGGAGAGCAATGAGCAGTTCTTC. Translated: CASSPAGRESNEQFF.

CDR3 coding DNA: TGTGCCAGCAGCCAATCGGACAGGGTAAAGTCCGAGCAGTACTTC. It encodes CASSQSDRVKSEQYF. The V call is TRBV16, the J call TRBJ2-7; TRBD1 matches at 8 bases. The ends lost 0 bases at V and 6 bases at J; junction bases unmatched: 7. This CDR3 is built from 15 residues. CDR1 and CDR2 from the germline V gene are KGHSY and FQNENV.

V usage is TRBV10-3 and J usage is TRBJ2-2; 13 positions agree with TRBD2. The trim removed 6 bases at V and 5 bases at J, leaving 3 bases unmatched. Germline assignment: CDR1 ENHRY and CDR2 SYGVKD. The CDR3 is 15 residues long. The CDR3, as DNA: TGTGCCATCAGCAAGACTAGCGGGAGGACCGGGGAGCTGTTTTTT. Translation: CAISKTSGRTGELFF.

This chain connects TRBV29-1 to TRBJ2-5, with 7 bases matching TRBD2. After removal of 7 bases from V and 4 bases from J, the junction contained 3 bases not matched to a gene. The CDR3 length is 11 residues. The germline gives CDR1 SQVTM, CDR2 ANQGSEA. CDR3 coding DNA: TGCAGCGGGGGGGAGGGAGAGACCCAGTACTTC. It codes for CSGGEGETQYF.

V gene TRBV7-2 combines with J gene TRBJ2-3; TRBD2 aligns across 10 bases. Trimming at V came to 2 bases and at J to 3 bases, leaving 8 bases not matched to a gene. The CDR3 spans 17 residues. Germline V lookup: CDR1 SGHTA, CDR2 FQGNSA. The CDR3, as DNA: TGTGCCAGCAGCTTATTCGGACTAGCGGACGAAACAGATACGCAGTATTTT. Translated, it gives CASSLFGLADETDTQYF. Looking up the rest from reference TRBV7-2 and TRBJ2-3 gives the full variable domain: GAGVSQSPSNKVTEKGKDVELRCDPISGHTALYWYRQSLGQGLEFLIYFQGNSAPDKSGLPSDRFSAERTGGSVSTLTIQRTQQEDSAVYLCASSLFGLADETDTQYFGPGTRLTVL.

The chain links TRBV27 to TRBJ1-1, with TRBD1 matching over 8 bases. CDR1 and CDR2 (germline): MNHEY, SMNVEV (reference sequence). V shed 7 bases and J 10 bases; nucleotides not matched to a gene: 14. This CDR3 has 14 amino acids. The CDR3 coding sequence is TGTGCCAGCAAGGACAGGGTGGACCCTCGGGGAGCTTTCTTT. The encoded protein is CASKDRVDPRGAFF.

This rearrangement joins TRBV7-9 to TRBJ1-4; D is unresolved. This CDR3 is built from 13 residues. Trimming shortened V by 4 bases and J by 8 bases, and 11 bases separated the two germline ends. Germline V CDR1 and CDR2: SEHNR, FQNEAQ (reference sequence). The CDR3 nucleotides read TGTGCCAGCAGCTCCCGCACAGTGGAAAAACTGTTTTTT. As protein: CASSSRTVEKLFF.

The chain links TRBV24-1 to TRBJ1-1; 8 bases align to TRBD1. Germline lookup yields CDR1 KGHDR and CDR2 SFDVKD. This CDR3 spans 13 amino acids. V dropped 5 bases and J dropped 4; count of bases not matched to a gene: 2. DNA for the CDR3: TGTGCCACCAGTGTAACAGGGGGCACTGAAGCTTTCTTT. It codes for CATSVTGGTEAFF.

The chain combines TRBV4-1 with TRBJ2-7; TRBD2 aligns across 8 bases. V trimming: 0 bases; J trimming: 0 bases; junction bases outside the gene matches: 13. Per the germline V gene, CDR1 is MGHRA and CDR2 is YSYEKL. This CDR3 is built from 19 residues. The CDR3 region has the DNA TGCGCCAGCAGCCAAGACGGGTCTAGCGGGTTCGAAAGCTCCTACGAGCAGTACTTC. It yields the protein CASSQDGSSGFESSYEQYF.

The chain has TRBV6-5 and TRBJ1-5; D is uncertain. CDR3 length equals 13 residues. Trimming stripped 0 bases from V and 5 bases from J, with 5 bases between. Per the germline V gene, CDR1 is MNHEY and CDR2 is SVGAGI. CDR3 protein: CASSYSSDQPQHF. The CDR3 DNA reads as TGTGCCAGCAGTTACTCGAGCGATCAGCCCCAGCATTTT.